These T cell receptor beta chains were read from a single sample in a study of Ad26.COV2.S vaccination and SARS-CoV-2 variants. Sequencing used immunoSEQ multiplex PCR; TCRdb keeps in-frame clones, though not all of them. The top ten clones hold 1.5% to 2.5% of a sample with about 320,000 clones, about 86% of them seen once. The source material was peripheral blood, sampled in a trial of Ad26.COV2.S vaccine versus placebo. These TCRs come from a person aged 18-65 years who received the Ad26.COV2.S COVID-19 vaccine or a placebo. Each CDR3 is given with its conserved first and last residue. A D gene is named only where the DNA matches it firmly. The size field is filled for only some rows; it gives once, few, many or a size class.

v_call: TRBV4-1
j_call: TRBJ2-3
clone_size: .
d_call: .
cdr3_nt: TGCGCCAGCAGCCTACGGACTACCACAGATACGCAGTATTTT
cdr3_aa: CASSLRTTTDTQYF

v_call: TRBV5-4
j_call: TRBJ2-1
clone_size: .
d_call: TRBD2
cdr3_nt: TGTGCCAGCAGTTCTGATGGACTAGCGGGCTACCTCTCCTACAATGAGCAGTTCTTC
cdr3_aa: CASSSDGLAGYLSYNEQFF

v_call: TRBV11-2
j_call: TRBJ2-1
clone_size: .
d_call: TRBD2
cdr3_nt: TGTGCCAGCAGCAAGTGGAGCGGGGACCTCTACAATGAGCAGTTCTTC
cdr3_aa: CASSKWSGDLYNEQFF

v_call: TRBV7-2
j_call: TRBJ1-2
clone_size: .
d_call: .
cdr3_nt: TGTGCCAGCAGCTTAGCAGGCCCCGGGGGCTACACCTTC
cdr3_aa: CASSLAGPGGYTF

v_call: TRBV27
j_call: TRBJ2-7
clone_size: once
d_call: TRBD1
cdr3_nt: TGTGCCAGCAGTTGGACAGGAAGTTACGAGCAGTACTTC
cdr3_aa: CASSWTGSYEQYF

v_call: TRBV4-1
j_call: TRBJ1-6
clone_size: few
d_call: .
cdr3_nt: TGCGCCAGCAGCCAAGTTCCGGGAAGTTCACCCCTCCACTTT
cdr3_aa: CASSQVPGSSPLHF

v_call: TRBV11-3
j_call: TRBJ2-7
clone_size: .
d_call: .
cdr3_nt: TGTGCCAGCTCCAGGGGTTGGCGCAGGACCTACGAGCAGTACTTC
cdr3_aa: CASSRGWRRTYEQYF

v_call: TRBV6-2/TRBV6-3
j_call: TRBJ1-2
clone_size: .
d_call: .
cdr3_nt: TGTGCCAGCAGTTACTCGTACGGGAGCTATGGCTACACCTTC
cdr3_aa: CASSYSYGSYGYTF

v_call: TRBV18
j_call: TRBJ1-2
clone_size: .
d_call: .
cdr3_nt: TGTGCCAGCTCACTAGGGGGGGCAGAGGATGGCTACACCTTC
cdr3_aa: CASSLGGAEDGYTF

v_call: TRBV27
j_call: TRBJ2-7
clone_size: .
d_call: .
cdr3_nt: TGTGCCAGCAGTCACCGGGACACCGGAGGTTACGAGCAGTACTTC
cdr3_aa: CASSHRDTGGYEQYF

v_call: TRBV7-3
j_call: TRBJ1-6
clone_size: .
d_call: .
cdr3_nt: TGTGCCAGCAGCTCCGGACACTCCCGCTCCTATAATTCACCCCTCCACTTT
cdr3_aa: CASSSGHSRSYNSPLHF

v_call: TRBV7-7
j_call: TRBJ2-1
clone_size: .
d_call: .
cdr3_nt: TGTGCTAGCAGCTCCACCCTAGCGAGGGGGCCGAGCAATGAGCAGTTCTTC
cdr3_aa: CASSSTLARGPSNEQFF

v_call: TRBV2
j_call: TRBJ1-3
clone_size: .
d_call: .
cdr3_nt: TGTGCCAGCAGTGAAGCGCTTCTCGCGCCTGGAAACACCATATATTTT
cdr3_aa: CASSEALLAPGNTIYF

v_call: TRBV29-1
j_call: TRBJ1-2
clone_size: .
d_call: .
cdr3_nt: TGCAGCGCTCGGGGGGGCTATGGCTACACCTTC
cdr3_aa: CSARGGYGYTF

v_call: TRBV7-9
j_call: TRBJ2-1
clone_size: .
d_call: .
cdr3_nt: TGTGCCAGCCACGCTGGGACTTCCAATGAGCAGTTCTTC
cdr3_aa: CASHAGTSNEQFF

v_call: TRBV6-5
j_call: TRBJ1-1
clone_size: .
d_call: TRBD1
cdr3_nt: TGTGCCAGCATTCCCCCTCTCGGGCAGGGGGCATTGGCTTTCTTT
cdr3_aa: CASIPPLGQGALAFF

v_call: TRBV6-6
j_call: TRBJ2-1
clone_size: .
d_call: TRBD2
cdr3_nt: TGTGCCAGCAGTCCCAGACTAGCCGGGCCGGGCAATGAGCAGTTCTTC
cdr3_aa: CASSPRLAGPGNEQFF